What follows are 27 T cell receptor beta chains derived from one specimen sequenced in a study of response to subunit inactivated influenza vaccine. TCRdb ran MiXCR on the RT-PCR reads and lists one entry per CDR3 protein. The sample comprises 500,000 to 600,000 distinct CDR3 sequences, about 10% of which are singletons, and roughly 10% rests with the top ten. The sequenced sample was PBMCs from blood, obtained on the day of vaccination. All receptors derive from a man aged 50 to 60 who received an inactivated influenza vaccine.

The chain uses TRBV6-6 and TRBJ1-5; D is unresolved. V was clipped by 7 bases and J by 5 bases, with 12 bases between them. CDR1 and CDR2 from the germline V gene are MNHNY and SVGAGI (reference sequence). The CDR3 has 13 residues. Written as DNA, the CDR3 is TGTGCCAGCACCGACGACGGGCATCAGCCCCAGCATTTT. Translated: CASTDDGHQPQHF.

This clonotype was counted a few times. This CDR3 is CATSVRRGGTDTQYF. CDR3 DNA sequence: TGTGCCACCAGTGTTCGACGGGGGGGCACAGATACGCAGTATTTT. The chain links TRBV24-1 to TRBJ2-3, with 7 positions matching TRBD2. The CDR3 totals 15 residues. The germline V gene encodes CDR1 KGHDR and CDR2 SFDVKD. Trimming cost V 5 bases and J 1 base; bases outside gene matches: 5.

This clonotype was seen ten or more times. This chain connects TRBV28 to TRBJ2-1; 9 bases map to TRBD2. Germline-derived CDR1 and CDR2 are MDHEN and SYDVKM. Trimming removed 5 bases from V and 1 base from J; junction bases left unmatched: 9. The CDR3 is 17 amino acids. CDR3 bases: TGTGCCAGCAGTGTATCGCCGGGACTAGCATCCTACAATGAGCAGTTCTTC. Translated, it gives CASSVSPGLASYNEQFF.

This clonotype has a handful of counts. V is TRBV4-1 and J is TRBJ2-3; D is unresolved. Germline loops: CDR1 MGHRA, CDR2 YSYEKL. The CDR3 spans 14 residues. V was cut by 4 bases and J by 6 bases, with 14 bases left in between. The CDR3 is CASSLGRLGDTQYF. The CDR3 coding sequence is TGCGCCAGCAGCCTGGGCCGTTTAGGGGATACGCAGTATTTT.

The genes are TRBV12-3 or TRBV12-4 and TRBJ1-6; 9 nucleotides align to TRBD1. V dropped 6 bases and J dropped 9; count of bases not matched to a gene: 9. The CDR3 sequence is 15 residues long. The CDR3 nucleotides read TGTGCCAGCAGGGGACAGGGACTTATATTTTCACCCCTCCACTTT. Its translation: CASRGQGLIFSPLHF.

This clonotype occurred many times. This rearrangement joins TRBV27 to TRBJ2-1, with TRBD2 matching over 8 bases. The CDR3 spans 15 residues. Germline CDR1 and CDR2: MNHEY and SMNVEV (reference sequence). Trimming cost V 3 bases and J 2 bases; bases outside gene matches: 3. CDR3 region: CASSLVLAAYNEQFF. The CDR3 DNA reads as TGTGCCAGCAGTTTGGTACTAGCGGCCTACAATGAGCAGTTCTTC.

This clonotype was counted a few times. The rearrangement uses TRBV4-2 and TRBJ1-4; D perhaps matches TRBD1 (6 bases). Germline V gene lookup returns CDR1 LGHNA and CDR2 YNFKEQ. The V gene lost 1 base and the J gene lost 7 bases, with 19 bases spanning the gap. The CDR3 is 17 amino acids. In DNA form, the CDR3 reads TGTGCCAGCAGCCAAGTAAGCACAGGGAAGGTTGGTGAAAAACTGTTTTTT. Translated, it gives CASSQVSTGKVGEKLFF.

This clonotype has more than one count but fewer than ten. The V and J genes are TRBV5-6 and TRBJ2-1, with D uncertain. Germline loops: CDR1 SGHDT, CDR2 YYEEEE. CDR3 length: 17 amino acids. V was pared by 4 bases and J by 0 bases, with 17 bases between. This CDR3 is CASSPIWAVDSYNEQFF. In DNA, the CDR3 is TGTGCCAGCAGCCCGATCTGGGCGGTTGACTCCTACAATGAGCAGTTCTTC.

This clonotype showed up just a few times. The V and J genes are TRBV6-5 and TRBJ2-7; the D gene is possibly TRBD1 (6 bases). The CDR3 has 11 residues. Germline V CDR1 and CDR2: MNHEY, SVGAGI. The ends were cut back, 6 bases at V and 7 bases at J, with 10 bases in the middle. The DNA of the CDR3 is TGTGCCAGCAGAAAGCAGGGGGAGCAGTACTTC. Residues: CASRKQGEQYF.

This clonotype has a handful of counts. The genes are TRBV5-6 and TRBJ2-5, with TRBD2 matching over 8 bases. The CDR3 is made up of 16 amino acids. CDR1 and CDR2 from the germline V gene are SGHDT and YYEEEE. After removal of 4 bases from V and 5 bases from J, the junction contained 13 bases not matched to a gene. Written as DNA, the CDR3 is TGTGCCAGCAGCCCTATCAATGCGGGGGGTAGGGAGACCCAGTACTTC. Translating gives CASSPINAGGRETQYF. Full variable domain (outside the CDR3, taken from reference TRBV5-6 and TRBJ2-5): DAGVTQSPTHLIKTRGQQVTLRCSPKSGHDTVSWYQQALGQGPQFIFQYYEEEERQRGNFPDRFSGHQFPNYSSELNVNALLLGDSALYLCASSPINAGGRETQYFGPGTRLLVL.

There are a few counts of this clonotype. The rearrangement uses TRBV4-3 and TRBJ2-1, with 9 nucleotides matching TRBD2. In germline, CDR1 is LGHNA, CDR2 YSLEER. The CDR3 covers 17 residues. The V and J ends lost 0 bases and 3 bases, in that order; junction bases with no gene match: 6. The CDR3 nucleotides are TGCGCCAGCAGCCAAGATAGTTATAGCGGGAGCTACAATGAGCAGTTCTTC. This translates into CASSQDSYSGSYNEQFF.

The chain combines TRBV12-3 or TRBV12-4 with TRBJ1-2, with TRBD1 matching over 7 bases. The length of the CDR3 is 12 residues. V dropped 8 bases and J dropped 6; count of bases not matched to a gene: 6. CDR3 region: CASVGTEDGYTF. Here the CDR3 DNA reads TGTGCCAGCGTCGGGACAGAGGATGGCTACACCTTC.

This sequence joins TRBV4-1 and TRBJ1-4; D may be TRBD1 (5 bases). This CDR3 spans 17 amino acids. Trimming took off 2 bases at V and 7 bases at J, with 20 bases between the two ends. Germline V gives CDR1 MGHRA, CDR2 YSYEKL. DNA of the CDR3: TGCGCCAGCAGCCAAAAGGGGCCAAACCATCGGAGTGAAAAACTGTTTTTT. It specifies CASSQKGPNHRSEKLFF.

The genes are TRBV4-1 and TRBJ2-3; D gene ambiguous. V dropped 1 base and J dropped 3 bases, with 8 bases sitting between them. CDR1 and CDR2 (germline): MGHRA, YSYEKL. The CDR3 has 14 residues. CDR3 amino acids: CASSQAESTDTQYF. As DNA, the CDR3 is TGCGCCAGCAGCCAAGCGGAGAGTACAGATACGCAGTATTTT.

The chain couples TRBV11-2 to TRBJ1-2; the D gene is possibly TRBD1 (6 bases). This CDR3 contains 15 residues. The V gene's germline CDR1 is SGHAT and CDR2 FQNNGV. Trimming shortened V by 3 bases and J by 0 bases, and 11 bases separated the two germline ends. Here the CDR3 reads CASSFSRGANYGYTF. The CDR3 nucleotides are TGTGCCAGCAGCTTCAGCAGGGGAGCTAACTATGGCTACACCTTC.

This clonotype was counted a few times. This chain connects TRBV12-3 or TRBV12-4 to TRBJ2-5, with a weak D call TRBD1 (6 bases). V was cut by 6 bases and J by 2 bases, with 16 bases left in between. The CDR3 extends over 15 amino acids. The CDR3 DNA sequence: TGTGCCAGCAGCAGACTGGACAGCCTTCAAGAGACCCAGTACTTC. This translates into CASSRLDSLQETQYF.

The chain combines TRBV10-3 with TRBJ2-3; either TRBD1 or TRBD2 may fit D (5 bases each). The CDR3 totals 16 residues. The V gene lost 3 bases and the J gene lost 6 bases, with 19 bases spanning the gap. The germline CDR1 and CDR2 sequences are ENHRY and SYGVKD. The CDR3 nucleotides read TGTGCCATCAGTGACGGGATGGCAGGGAGATTGGATACGCAGTATTTT. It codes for CAISDGMAGRLDTQYF.

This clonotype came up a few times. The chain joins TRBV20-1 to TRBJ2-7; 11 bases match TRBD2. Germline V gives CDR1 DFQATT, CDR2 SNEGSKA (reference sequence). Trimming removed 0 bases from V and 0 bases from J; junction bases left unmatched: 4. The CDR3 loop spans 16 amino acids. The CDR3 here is CSARDPSGRLSYEQYF. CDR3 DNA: TGCAGTGCTAGAGACCCTAGCGGGAGGCTCTCCTACGAGCAGTACTTC.

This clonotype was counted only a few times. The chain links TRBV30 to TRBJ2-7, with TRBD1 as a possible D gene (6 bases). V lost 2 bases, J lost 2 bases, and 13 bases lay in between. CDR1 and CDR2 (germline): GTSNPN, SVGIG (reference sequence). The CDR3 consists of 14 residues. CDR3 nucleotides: TGTGCCTGGAGTTTACCGGGACAAACCTACGAGCAGTACTTC. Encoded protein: CAWSLPGQTYEQYF. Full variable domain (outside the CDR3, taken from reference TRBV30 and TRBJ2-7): SQTIHQWPATLVQPVGSPLSLECTVEGTSNPNLYWYRQAAGRGLQLLFYSVGIGQISSEVPQNLSASRPQDRQFILSSKKLLLSDSGFYLCAWSLPGQTYEQYFGPGTRLTVT.

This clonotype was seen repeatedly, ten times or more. CDR3 DNA: TGTGCCAGCAGTTTAGGGCGCTACAATGAGCAGTTCTTC. Its protein is CASSLGRYNEQFF. The chain couples TRBV28 to TRBJ2-1; D ambiguous. Trimming stripped 2 bases from V and 3 bases from J, with 5 bases between. CDR3 length: 13 residues. In germline, CDR1 is MDHEN, CDR2 SYDVKM. The entire variable domain, with the rest obtained from reference TRBV28 and TRBJ2-1, is as follows: DVKVTQSSRYLVKRTGEKVFLECVQDMDHENMFWYRQDPGLGLRLIYFSYDVKMKEKGDIPEGYSVSREKKERFSLILESASTNQTSMYLCASSLGRYNEQFFGPGTRLTVL.

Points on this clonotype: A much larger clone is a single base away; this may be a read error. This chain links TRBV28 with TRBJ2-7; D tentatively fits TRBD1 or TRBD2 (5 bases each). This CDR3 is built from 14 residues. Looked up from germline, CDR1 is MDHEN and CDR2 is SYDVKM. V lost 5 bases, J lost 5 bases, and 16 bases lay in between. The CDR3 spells CASSLPGTFDEQYF. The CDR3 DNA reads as TGTGCCAGCAGTCTTCCCGGGACCTTTGACGAGCAGTACTTC.

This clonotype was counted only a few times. CDR3 sequence reads: CASSLNSGQGTDGYTF. The CDR3 DNA sequence: TGTGCCAGCAGCTTAAATTCGGGACAGGGGACGGATGGCTACACCTTC. The chain combines TRBV7-2 with TRBJ1-2; 10 bases align to TRBD1. V shed 2 bases and J 6 bases; nucleotides not matched to a gene: 9. The CDR3 runs 16 residues. The V gene's germline CDR1 is SGHTA and CDR2 FQGNSA.

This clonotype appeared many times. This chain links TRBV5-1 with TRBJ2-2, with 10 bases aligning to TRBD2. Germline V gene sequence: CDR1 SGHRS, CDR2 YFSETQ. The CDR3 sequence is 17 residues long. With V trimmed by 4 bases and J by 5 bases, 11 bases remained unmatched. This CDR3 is CASSLAGAPEQTGELFF. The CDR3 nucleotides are TGCGCCAGCAGCCTAGCGGGAGCACCTGAACAAACCGGGGAGCTGTTTTTT.

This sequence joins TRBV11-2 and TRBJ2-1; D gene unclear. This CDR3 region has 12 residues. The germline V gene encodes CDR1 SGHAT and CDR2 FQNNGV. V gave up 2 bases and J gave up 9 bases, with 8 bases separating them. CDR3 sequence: CASSLQLSEQFF. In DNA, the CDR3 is TGTGCCAGCAGCTTACAGCTGAGTGAGCAGTTCTTC.

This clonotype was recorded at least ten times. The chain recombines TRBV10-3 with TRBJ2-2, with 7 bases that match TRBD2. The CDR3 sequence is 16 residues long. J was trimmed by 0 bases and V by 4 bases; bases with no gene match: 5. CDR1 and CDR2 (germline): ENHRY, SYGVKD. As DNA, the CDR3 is TGTGCCATCAGTGTCACTAGCGTGGCGAACACCGGGGAGCTGTTTTTT. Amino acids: CAISVTSVANTGELFF.

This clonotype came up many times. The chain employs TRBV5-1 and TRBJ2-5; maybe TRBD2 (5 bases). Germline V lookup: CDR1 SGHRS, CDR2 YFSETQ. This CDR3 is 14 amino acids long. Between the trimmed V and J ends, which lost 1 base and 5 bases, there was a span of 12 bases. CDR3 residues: CASSLSRGAETQYF. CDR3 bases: TGCGCCAGCAGCTTGAGTCGGGGTGCGGAGACCCAGTACTTC.

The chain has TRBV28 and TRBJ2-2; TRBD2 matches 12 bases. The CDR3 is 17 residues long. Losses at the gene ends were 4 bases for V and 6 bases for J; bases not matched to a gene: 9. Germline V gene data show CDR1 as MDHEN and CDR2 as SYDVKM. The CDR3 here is CASSSALAGGPAGELFF. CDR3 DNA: TGTGCCAGCAGTTCGGCGCTAGCGGGAGGGCCTGCCGGGGAGCTGTTTTTT.